This entry is about one T cell receptor beta chain. The source of the sample is a study of identical twins. Template switching created a universal primer site, and the cDNA included unique molecular identifiers. TCRdb reprocessed the 5' RACE reads with MiXCR, giving one entry per CDR3 protein. Counted here are about 240,000 distinct CDR3 sequences, about 11% occurring once; the ten biggest clones make up over 8%. Per the germline V gene, CDR1 is MNHEY and CDR2 is SVGEGT. Trimming removed 0 bases from V and 6 bases from J, with 13 bases in between. This CDR3 is 15 amino acids long. The specimen sequenced was memory T cells sorted from blood. V and J are TRBV6-2 or TRBV6-3 and TRBJ2-3; D is undetermined. This TCR was recovered from a man aged 45-65 years in good health. The DNA for the CDR3 is TGTGCCAGCAGTTACTCGATGGGCGAACCGGATACGCAGTATTTT. This encodes CASSYSMGEPDTQYF.